This TCR beta chain was captured in a study of vaccination and CD4 T cells after COVID-19. Treatment meaning: roughly ten-day PBMC culture with coronavirus spike peptide pools or control peptides (ViraFEST assay). An Oncomine TCR Beta short-read assay was used to sequence the DNA from cultured CD4+ T cells. CD4+ T cells were cultured, and genomic DNA was extracted from them. Each CDR3 protein gets one entry after TCRdb re-called the PCR reads with MiXCR. The sample contains about 19,000 distinct CDR3 sequences, approximately 40% of which appear only once. The V segment lost 6 bases and the J segment 7 bases; nucleotides outside the gene matches: 6. The CDR3 sequence is 15 residues long. This clonotype was counted between two and nine times. Its antigen is as yet unknown.

The source is a human donor with COVID-19. Sample: cultured CD4+ T cells from blood. V usage is TRBV12-3 or TRBV12-4 and J usage is TRBJ1-6, with 10 positions matching TRBD1. The CDR3 nucleotides are TGTGCCAGCAGAAGGGGACAGGGGAGAAATTCACCCCTCCACTTT. Translated: CASRRGQGRNSPLHF.